Listed here are 25 T cell receptor beta chains from one sample, sequenced in a study of T cell responses to AZD1222 COVID-19 vaccine. Measured with immunoSEQ multiplex PCR; TCRdb has only the in-frame clones, and not every one. The sample yields 170,000 or so clones, approximately 90% seen once. Here the sequenced sample was peripheral blood, taken on day 0 of AZD1222 vaccination. The receptors were gathered from an adult in good health.

A note on this clone: Additional DNA sequences in this sample encode the identical CDR3. The chain recombines TRBV11-3 with TRBJ1-3; D remains unclear. Trimming removed 1 base at V and 3 bases at J, with 4 bases between. The CDR3 has 13 amino acids. Germline V gene lookup returns CDR1 SGHNT and CDR2 YENEEA. The CDR3 DNA reads TGTGCCAGCAGCTTAGGGAGTGGAAACACCATATATTTT. Translated: CASSLGSGNTIYF.

This clone was seen only once. CDR3 bases: TGTGCCAGCAGCTTAGTAGGTATTGAAGCTTTCTTT. The encoded protein is CASSLVGIEAFF. The chain recombines TRBV11-3 with TRBJ1-1; D ambiguous. Between the trimmed V and J ends, which lost 1 base and 7 bases, there was a span of 7 bases. The germline gives CDR1 SGHNT, CDR2 YENEEA. The CDR3 has 12 amino acids. The variable domain in full, with the rest retrieved from reference TRBV11-3 and TRBJ1-1, is EAGVVQSPRYKIIEKKQPVAFWCNPISGHNTLYWYLQNLGQGPELLIRYENEEAVDDSQLPKDRFSAERLKGVDSTLKIQPAELGDSAVYLCASSLVGIEAFFGQGTRLTVV.

The chain couples TRBV29-1 to TRBJ2-1; 9 bases map to TRBD2. Germline values: CDR1 SQVTM, CDR2 ANQGSEA. V gave up 3 bases and J gave up 9 bases; unmatched junction bases: 3. This CDR3 spans 12 amino acids. The CDR3 protein is CSVEAGGLEQFF. The CDR3 nucleotides read TGCAGCGTTGAGGCGGGGGGGCTTGAGCAGTTCTTC.

This sequence joins TRBV6-2 or TRBV6-3 and TRBJ2-6; 10 bases agree with TRBD1. The CDR3 runs 18 residues. From germline, CDR1 is MNHEY and CDR2 SVGEGT. Germline trimming cut 2 bases from V and 3 bases from J; bases unmatched to any gene: 7. The DNA of the CDR3 is TGTGCCAGCAGTTACGTGGGACAGGGGCACGGTGGGGCCAACGTCCTGACTTTC. Amino acid sequence: CASSYVGQGHGGANVLTF.

The CDR3 here is CAISESGLAGYEQFF. In nucleotides, the CDR3 is TGTGCCATCAGTGAATCCGGACTAGCTGGCTATGAGCAGTTCTTC. The rearrangement uses TRBV10-3 and TRBJ2-1; 8 nucleotides match TRBD2. The CDR3 extends over 15 amino acids. Germline lookup yields CDR1 ENHRY and CDR2 SYGVKD. Losses at the gene ends were 3 bases for V and 8 bases for J; bases not matched to a gene: 9.

V is TRBV5-1 and J is TRBJ2-1; 7 nucleotides match TRBD2. V lost 6 bases, J lost 6 bases, and 9 bases stayed unmatched. The germline gives CDR1 SGHRS, CDR2 YFSETQ. CDR3 length equals 14 residues. The CDR3 is CASMRSGAINEQFF. The DNA for the CDR3 is TGCGCCAGCATGCGGAGCGGGGCGATCAATGAGCAGTTCTTC.

This chain links TRBV7-9 with TRBJ2-7, with 10 bases fitting TRBD1. This CDR3 comprises 15 residues. J gave up 1 base and V 5 bases, and 5 bases lay outside the gene matches. Germline V gives CDR1 SEHNR, CDR2 FQNEAQ (reference sequence). CDR3 nucleotide sequence: TGTGCCAGCAGCCACGGACAGGGGGTGTCCTACGAGCAGTACTTC. The encoded protein is CASSHGQGVSYEQYF.

The gene calls are TRBV5-4 and TRBJ2-3; the D gene is possibly TRBD1 (6 bases). The length of the CDR3 is 12 residues. CDR1 SGHNT and CDR2 YYREEE come from the germline V gene (reference sequence). Trimming shortened V by 8 bases and J by 6 bases, and 13 bases separated the two germline ends. CDR3 nucleotide sequence: TGTGCCAGTGCGGCGCAGGGGGATACGCAGTATTTT. It translates to CASAAQGDTQYF.

The CDR3 nucleotides read TGTGCCAGCATGAGATGGGAGGCGGATAATTCACCCCTCCACTTT. Translation: CASMRWEADNSPLHF. The chain recombines TRBV6-6 with TRBJ1-6, with D unclear. CDR3 length: 15 residues. Trimming removed 7 bases from V and 5 bases from J, with 15 bases in between. The germline V gene has CDR1 MNHNY and CDR2 SVGAGI (reference sequence).

The rearrangement links TRBV6-5 to TRBJ2-7; no firm D call. Germline values: CDR1 MNHEY, CDR2 SVGAGI. V lost 4 bases to trimming and J lost 7 bases, with 8 bases between them. The CDR3 contains 11 residues. This CDR3 reads CASSSRREQYF. The CDR3 DNA reads TGTGCCAGCAGTTCAAGAAGAGAGCAGTACTTC.

This sequence joins TRBV12-3 or TRBV12-4 and TRBJ1-2; D not resolved. The CDR3 is 12 amino acids. Trimming left V 4 bases short and J 4 bases short, with 7 bases between. The CDR3 DNA is TGTGCCAGCAGTTGGGTCTCCTATGGCTACACCTTC. Its protein product is CASSWVSYGYTF.

V gene TRBV5-1 combines with J gene TRBJ1-2; unclear D gene. Germline assignment: CDR1 SGHRS and CDR2 YFSETQ. V lost 0 bases, J lost 3 bases, and 12 bases lay in between. This CDR3 contains 15 residues. CDR3 nucleotide sequence: TGCGCCAGCAGCTTGGCCGGCAGAGTGCACTATGGCTACACCTTC. As protein: CASSLAGRVHYGYTF.

V gene TRBV9 combines with J gene TRBJ2-7, with 9 positions matching TRBD1. This CDR3 region has 17 residues. Germline CDR1 SGDLS, CDR2 YYNGEE. V trimming: 4 bases; J trimming: 7 bases; junction bases outside the gene matches: 18. The CDR3 region is CASSPGGTGLSLREQYF. CDR3 bases: TGTGCCAGCAGCCCAGGGGGGACAGGGTTAAGTTTGCGGGAGCAGTACTTC.

V and J are TRBV29-1 and TRBJ1-1; no firm D call. The CDR3 totals 12 residues. V gave up 8 bases and J gave up 5 bases, with 15 bases separating them. Per germline, CDR1 SQVTM and CDR2 ANQGSEA. The CDR3 DNA reads as TGCAGCTGTGGCGGGGTGAGAACTGAAGCTTTCTTT. Translation gives CSCGGVRTEAFF.

This clone was seen only once. The chain links TRBV5-1 to TRBJ1-1, with D hard to call. The length of the CDR3 is 13 residues. Trimming removed 1 base at V and 5 bases at J, with 9 bases between. The germline V gene has CDR1 SGHRS and CDR2 YFSETQ. The CDR3 reads CASSLRQETEAFF. The CDR3, as DNA: TGCGCCAGCAGCTTGCGGCAAGAAACTGAAGCTTTCTTT.

The V gene is TRBV9, the J gene TRBJ1-4; 7 positions match TRBD1. In germline, CDR1 is SGDLS, CDR2 YYNGEE. The CDR3 consists of 15 residues. With 3 bases clipped from V and 6 bases from J, the junction kept 8 bases outside the gene matches. The DNA of the CDR3 is TGTGCCAGCAGCGAGACAGGGACAGTCTATGAAAAACTGTTTTTT. Protein: CASSETGTVYEKLFF.

The CDR3 region has the DNA TGTGCCAGCAGTGACAGCGCTAGCACAGATACGCAGTATTTT. It specifies CASSDSASTDTQYF. This rearrangement joins TRBV6-4 to TRBJ2-3, with D uncertain. The CDR3 consists of 14 residues. The ends were cut back, 2 bases at V and 0 bases at J, with 6 bases in the middle. Germline V gene data show CDR1 as MRHNA and CDR2 as SNTAGT.

The chain recombines TRBV7-2 with TRBJ1-5; 9 bases map to TRBD1. The CDR3 sequence is 13 residues long. V shed 5 bases, J shed 4 bases, and the junction held 0 bases outside the gene matches. Germline lookup yields CDR1 SGHTA and CDR2 FQGNSA. CDR3 residues: CASSGQGNQPQHF. The CDR3 DNA follows: TGTGCCAGCAGCGGACAGGGGAATCAGCCCCAGCATTTT. The full variable domain, its missing parts supplied by reference TRBV7-2 and TRBJ1-5, is GAGVSQSPSNKVTEKGKDVELRCDPISGHTALYWYRQSLGQGLEFLIYFQGNSAPDKSGLPSDRFSAERTGGSVSTLTIQRTQQEDSAVYLCASSGQGNQPQHFGDGTRLSIL.

This clone has a single count. This rearrangement joins TRBV5-1 to TRBJ2-3; possibly TRBD2 for D (6 bases). Germline loops: CDR1 SGHRS, CDR2 YFSETQ. This CDR3 is built from 15 residues. V gave up 6 bases and J gave up 2 bases, with 16 bases separating them. DNA for the CDR3: TGCGCCAGCAATGGAGTAGCGGACCCCACAGATACGCAGTATTTT. Translating it yields CASNGVADPTDTQYF. Full variable domain (outside the CDR3, taken from reference TRBV5-1 and TRBJ2-3): KAGVTQTPRYLIKTRGQQVTLSCSPISGHRSVSWYQQTPGQGLQFLFEYFSETQRNKGNFPGRFSGRQFSNSRSEMNVSTLELGDSALYLCASNGVADPTDTQYFGPGTRLTVL.

This chain links TRBV7-9 with TRBJ1-2, with TRBD1 matching 7 bases. CDR3 length: 17 amino acids. The ends lost 0 bases at V and 1 base at J; junction bases unmatched: 8. Looked up from germline, CDR1 is SEHNR and CDR2 is FQNEAQ (reference sequence). The CDR3 loop is CASSLATRQGRNYGYTF. The CDR3 DNA reads TGTGCCAGCAGCTTAGCGACAAGACAGGGACGTAACTATGGCTACACCTTC.

CDR3 sequence reads: CASGPRGTNWYGYTF. CDR3 in DNA: TGTGCCAGTGGCCCCCGCGGGACAAATTGGTATGGCTACACCTTC. This chain links TRBV7-2 with TRBJ1-2; D perhaps matches TRBD1 (6 bases). This CDR3 has 15 amino acids. V dropped 9 bases and J dropped 5 bases, with 22 bases sitting between them. The germline gives CDR1 SGHTA, CDR2 FQGNSA.

The rearrangement links TRBV5-1 to TRBJ2-5, with 7 nucleotides matching TRBD2. The CDR3 covers 16 residues. After removal of 0 bases from V and 2 bases from J, the junction contained 7 bases not matched to a gene. Germline CDR1 reads SGHRS; CDR2 reads YFSETQ. The CDR3 sequence: CASSLEGGGEQETQYF. CDR3 coding DNA: TGCGCCAGCAGCTTGGAGGGCGGGGGAGAACAAGAGACCCAGTACTTC.

The chain is built from TRBV9 and TRBJ1-3; the D is unclear. CDR1 is SGDLS and CDR2 is YYNGEE in the germline V gene. The CDR3 length is 14 residues. Trimming stripped 3 bases from V and 6 bases from J, with 13 bases between. CDR3 residues: CASSGPLDPNTIYF. DNA for the CDR3: TGTGCCAGCAGCGGCCCCCTAGATCCAAACACCATATATTTT.

The chain carries TRBV12-3 or TRBV12-4 and TRBJ2-7; D is unclear. This CDR3 region has 11 residues. The V and J ends lost 8 bases and 6 bases respectively, with 11 bases between them. The CDR3 nucleotides read TGTGCCAGCGCCTCGGTAGGCGAGCAGTACTTC. It encodes CASASVGEQYF.

The V gene is TRBV7-9, the J gene TRBJ1-1, with D maybe TRBD1 (6 bases). The CDR3 covers 16 residues. Germline V gene sequence: CDR1 SEHNR, CDR2 FQNEAQ (reference sequence). V dropped 3 bases and J dropped 5 bases, with 19 bases sitting between them. The CDR3 loop is CASSFSRGGGRTEAFF. The CDR3 DNA follows: TGTGCCAGCAGCTTTAGCCGAGGAGGGGGGCGGACTGAAGCTTTCTTT.